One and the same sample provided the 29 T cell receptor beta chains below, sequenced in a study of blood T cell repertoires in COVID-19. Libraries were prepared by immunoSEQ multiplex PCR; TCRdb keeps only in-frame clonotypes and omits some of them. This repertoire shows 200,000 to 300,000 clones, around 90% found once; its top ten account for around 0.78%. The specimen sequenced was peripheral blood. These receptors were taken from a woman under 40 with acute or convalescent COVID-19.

CDR3 nucleotides: TGTGCCAGTAGTATACCCGACAGCTCCTACAATGAGCAGTTCTTC. Its protein product is CASSIPDSSYNEQFF. The chain joins TRBV19 to TRBJ2-1, with D possibly matching TRBD1 (5 bases). Trimming shortened V by 2 bases and J by 0 bases, and 8 bases separated the two germline ends. The CDR3 length is 15 residues. Germline values: CDR1 LNHDA, CDR2 SQIVND (reference sequence).

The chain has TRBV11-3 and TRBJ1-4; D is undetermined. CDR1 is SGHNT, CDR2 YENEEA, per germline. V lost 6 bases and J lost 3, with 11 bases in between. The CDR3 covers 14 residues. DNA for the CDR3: TGTGCCAGCAGGGGATGGGGAGCTAATGAAAAACTGTTTTTT. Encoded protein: CASRGWGANEKLFF.

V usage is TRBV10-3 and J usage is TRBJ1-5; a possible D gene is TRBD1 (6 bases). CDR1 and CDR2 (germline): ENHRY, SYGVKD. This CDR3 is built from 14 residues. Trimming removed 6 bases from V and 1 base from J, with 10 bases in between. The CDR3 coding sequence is TGTGCCATCAGGGACACAGGGAGCAATCAGCCCCAGCATTTT. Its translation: CAIRDTGSNQPQHF.

CDR3 protein: CASSWGEGSTRGYSRAQYF. The CDR3 DNA follows: TGTGCCAGCAGCTGGGGAGAGGGATCCACCAGGGGGTATTCTCGAGCGCAGTATTTT. The chain has TRBV13 and TRBJ2-3, with 7 positions matching TRBD1. The CDR3 covers 19 residues. CDR1 is PRHDT, CDR2 FYEKMQ, per germline (reference sequence). V shed 4 bases, J shed 10 bases, and the junction held 26 bases outside the gene matches.

CDR3 coding DNA: TGTGCCAGCAGTCCTACTCCCGGGACAGGGAGGACTGGCTACACCTTC. Its protein is CASSPTPGTGRTGYTF. This chain links TRBV3-1 (or the pseudogene TRBV3-2) with TRBJ1-2; 9 bases fit TRBD1. V shed 6 bases, J shed 7 bases, and the junction held 15 bases outside the gene matches. The length of the CDR3 is 16 residues. Germline V gene data show CDR1 as LGHDT and CDR2 as YNNKEL (reference sequence).

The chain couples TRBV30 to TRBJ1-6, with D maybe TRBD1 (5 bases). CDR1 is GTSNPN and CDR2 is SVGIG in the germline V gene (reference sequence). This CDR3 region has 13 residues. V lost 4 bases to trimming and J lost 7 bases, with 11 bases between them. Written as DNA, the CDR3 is TGTGCCTGGATGGGGGGTAGGAATTCACCCCTCCACTTT. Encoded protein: CAWMGGRNSPLHF.

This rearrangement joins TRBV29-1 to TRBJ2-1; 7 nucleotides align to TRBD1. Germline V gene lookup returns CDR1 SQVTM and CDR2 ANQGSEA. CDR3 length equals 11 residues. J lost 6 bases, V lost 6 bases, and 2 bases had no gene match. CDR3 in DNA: TGCAGCGTCAAGGGGGCCAATGAGCAGTTCTTC. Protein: CSVKGANEQFF.

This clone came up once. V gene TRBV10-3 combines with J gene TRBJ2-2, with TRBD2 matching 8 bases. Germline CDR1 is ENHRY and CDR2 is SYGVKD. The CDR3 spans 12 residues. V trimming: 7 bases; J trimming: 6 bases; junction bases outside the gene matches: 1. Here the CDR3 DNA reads TGTGCCATCACGGGAGGGGCCGGGGAGCTGTTTTTT. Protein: CAITGGAGELFF.

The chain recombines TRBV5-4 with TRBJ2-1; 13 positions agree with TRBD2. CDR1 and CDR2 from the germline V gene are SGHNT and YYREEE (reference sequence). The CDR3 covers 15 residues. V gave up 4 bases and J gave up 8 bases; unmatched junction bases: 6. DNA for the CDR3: TGTGCCAGCAGCACCTGGACTAGCGGGAGCTATGAGCAGTTCTTC. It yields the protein CASSTWTSGSYEQFF.

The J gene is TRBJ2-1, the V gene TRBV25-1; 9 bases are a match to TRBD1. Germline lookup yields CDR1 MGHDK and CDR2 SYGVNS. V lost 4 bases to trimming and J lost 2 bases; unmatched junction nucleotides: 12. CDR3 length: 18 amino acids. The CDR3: CASSGLRTGEKAYNEQFF. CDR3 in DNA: TGTGCCAGCAGTGGCCTTAGGACAGGGGAAAAGGCCTACAATGAGCAGTTCTTC.

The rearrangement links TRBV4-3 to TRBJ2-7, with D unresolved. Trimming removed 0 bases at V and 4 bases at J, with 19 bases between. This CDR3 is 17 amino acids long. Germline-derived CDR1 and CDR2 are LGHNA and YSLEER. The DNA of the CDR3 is TGCGCCAGCAGCCAAGAAATCCATGGGCAGTACTTTTACGAGCAGTACTTC. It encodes CASSQEIHGQYFYEQYF.

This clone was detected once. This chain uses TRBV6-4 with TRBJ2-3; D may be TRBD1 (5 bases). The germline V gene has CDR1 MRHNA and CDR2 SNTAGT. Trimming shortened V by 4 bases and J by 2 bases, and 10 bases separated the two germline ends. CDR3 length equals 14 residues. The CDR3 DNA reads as TGTGCCAGCAGTGTTACCAGGGCCACAGATACGCAGTATTTT. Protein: CASSVTRATDTQYF.

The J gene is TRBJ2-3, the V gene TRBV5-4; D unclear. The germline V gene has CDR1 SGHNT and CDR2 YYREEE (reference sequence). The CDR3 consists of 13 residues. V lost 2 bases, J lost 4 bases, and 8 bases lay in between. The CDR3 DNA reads TGTGCCAGCAGCTTACCCCAGGCAGATACGCAGTATTTT. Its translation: CASSLPQADTQYF.

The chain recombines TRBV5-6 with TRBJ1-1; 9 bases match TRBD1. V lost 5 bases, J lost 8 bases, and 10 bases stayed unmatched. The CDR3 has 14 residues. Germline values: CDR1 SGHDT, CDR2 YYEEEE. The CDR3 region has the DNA TGTGCCAGCAGGGGGGACAGGGTGACTGTGGAAGCTTTCTTT. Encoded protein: CASRGDRVTVEAFF.

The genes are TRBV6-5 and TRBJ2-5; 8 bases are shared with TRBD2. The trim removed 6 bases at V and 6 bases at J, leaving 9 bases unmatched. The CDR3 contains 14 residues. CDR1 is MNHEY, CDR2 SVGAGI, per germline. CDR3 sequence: CASRHSGGAKTQYF. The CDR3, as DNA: TGTGCCAGCAGGCACTCCGGGGGGGCGAAGACCCAGTACTTC.

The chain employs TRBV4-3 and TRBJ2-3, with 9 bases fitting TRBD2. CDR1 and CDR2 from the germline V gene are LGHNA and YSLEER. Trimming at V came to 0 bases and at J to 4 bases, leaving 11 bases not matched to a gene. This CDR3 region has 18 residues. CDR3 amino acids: CASSQEPVAGVEADTQYF. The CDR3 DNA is TGCGCCAGCAGCCAAGAACCGGTAGCGGGAGTTGAGGCAGATACGCAGTATTTT.

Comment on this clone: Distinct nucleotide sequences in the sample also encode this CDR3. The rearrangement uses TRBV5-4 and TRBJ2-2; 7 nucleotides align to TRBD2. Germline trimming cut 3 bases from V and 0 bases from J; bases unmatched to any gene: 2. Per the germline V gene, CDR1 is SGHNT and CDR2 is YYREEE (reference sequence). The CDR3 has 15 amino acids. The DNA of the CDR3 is TGTGCCAGCAGCTCCGGGACTACGAACACCGGGGAGCTGTTTTTT. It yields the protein CASSSGTTNTGELFF. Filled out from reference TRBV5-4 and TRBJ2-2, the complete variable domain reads ETGVTQSPTHLIKTRGQQVTLRCSSQSGHNTVSWYQQALGQGPQFIFQYYREEENGRGNFPPRFSGLQFPNYSSELNVNALELDDSALYLCASSSGTTNTGELFFGEGSRLTVL.

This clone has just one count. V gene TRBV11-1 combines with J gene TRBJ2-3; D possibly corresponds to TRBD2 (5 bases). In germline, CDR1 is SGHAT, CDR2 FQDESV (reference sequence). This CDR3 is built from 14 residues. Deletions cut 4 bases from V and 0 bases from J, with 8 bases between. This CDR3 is CASSYTRSTDTQYF. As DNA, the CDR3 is TGTGCCAGCAGCTACACTAGGAGCACAGATACGCAGTATTTT.

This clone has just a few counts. CDR3 in amino acids: CASGPVTNYGYTF. The CDR3 nucleotides read TGTGCCAGTGGTCCGGTAACTAACTATGGCTACACCTTC. The V call is TRBV19, the J call TRBJ1-2; D uncertain. Germline V CDR1 and CDR2: LNHDA, SQIVND (reference sequence). This CDR3 has 13 amino acids. Between the trimmed V and J ends, which lost 8 bases and 0 bases, there was a span of 10 bases. Combining the CDR3 with reference TRBV19 and TRBJ1-2 gives the whole variable domain DGGITQSPKYLFRKEGQNVTLSCEQNLNHDAMYWYRQDPGQGLRLIYYSQIVNDFQKGDIAEGYSVSREKKESFPLTVTSAQKNPTAFYLCASGPVTNYGYTFGSGTRLTVV.

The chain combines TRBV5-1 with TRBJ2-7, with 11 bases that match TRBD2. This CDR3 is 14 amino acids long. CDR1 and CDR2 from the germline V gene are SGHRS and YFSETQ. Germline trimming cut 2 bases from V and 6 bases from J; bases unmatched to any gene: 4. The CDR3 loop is CASSFTSGSFEQYF. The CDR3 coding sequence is TGCGCCAGCAGCTTTACTAGCGGGAGCTTCGAGCAGTACTTC. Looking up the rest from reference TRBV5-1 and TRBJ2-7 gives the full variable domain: KAGVTQTPRYLIKTRGQQVTLSCSPISGHRSVSWYQQTPGQGLQFLFEYFSETQRNKGNFPGRFSGRQFSNSRSEMNVSTLELGDSALYLCASSFTSGSFEQYFGPGTRLTVT.

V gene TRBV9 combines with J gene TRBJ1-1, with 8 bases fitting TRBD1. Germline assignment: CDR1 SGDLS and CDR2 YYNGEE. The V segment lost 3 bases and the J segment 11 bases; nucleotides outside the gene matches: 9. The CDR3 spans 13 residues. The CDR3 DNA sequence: TGTGCCAGCAGCGACGGACAGGGACTGGGGGCTTTCTTT. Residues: CASSDGQGLGAFF.

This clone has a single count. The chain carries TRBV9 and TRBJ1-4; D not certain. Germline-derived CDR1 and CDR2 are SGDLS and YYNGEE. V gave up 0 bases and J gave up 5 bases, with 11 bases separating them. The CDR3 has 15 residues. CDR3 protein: CASSVGRRKNEKLFF. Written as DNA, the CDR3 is TGTGCCAGCAGCGTAGGTCGCAGGAAAAATGAAAAACTGTTTTTT.

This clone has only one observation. CDR3 bases: TGTGCCAGTAGTAAGGGACTAGCGGGAGGTAGCAATGAGCAGTTCTTC. Translated, it gives CASSKGLAGGSNEQFF. This chain joins TRBV19 and TRBJ2-1, with 15 positions matching TRBD2. This CDR3 region has 16 residues. Germline loops: CDR1 LNHDA, CDR2 SQIVND (reference sequence). V was clipped by 4 bases and J by 6 bases; unmatched bases: 4.

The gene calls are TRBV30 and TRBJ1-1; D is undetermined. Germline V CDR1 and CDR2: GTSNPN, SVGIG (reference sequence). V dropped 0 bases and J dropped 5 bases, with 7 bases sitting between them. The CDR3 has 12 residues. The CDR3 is CAWSVRGTEAFF. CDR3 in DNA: TGTGCCTGGAGTGTACGGGGTACTGAAGCTTTCTTT.

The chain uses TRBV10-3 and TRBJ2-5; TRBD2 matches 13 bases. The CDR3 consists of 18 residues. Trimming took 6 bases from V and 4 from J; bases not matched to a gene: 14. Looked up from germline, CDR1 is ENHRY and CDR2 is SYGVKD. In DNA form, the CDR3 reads TGTGCCATCAGCACTCGGACTAGCGGGAGCTCTGTCCGAGAGACCCAGTACTTC. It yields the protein CAISTRTSGSSVRETQYF.

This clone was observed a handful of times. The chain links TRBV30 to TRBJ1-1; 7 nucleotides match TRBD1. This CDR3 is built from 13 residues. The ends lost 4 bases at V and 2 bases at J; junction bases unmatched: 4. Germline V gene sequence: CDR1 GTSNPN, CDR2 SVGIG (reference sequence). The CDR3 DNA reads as TGTGCCTGGACCCGACAGGGAAACACTGAAGCTTTCTTT. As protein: CAWTRQGNTEAFF.

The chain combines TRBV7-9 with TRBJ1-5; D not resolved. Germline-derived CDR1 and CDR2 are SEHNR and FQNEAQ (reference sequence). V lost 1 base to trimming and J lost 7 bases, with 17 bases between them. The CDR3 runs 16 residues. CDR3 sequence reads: CASSLEGEGRWQPQHF. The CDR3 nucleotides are TGTGCCAGCAGCTTAGAAGGAGAGGGTCGATGGCAGCCCCAGCATTTT. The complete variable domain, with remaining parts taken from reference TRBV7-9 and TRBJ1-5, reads DTGVSQNPRHKITKRGQNVTFRCDPISEHNRLYWYRQTLGQGPEFLTYFQNEAQLEKSRLLSDRFSAERPKGSFSTLEIQRTEQGDSAMYLCASSLEGEGRWQPQHFGDGTRLSIL.

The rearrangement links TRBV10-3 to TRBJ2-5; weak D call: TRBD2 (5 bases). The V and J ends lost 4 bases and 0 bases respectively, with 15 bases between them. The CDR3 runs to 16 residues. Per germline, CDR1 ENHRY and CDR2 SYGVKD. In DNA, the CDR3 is TGTGCCATCAGTGGTAGTAGCGAATCATACCAAGAGACCCAGTACTTC. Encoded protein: CAISGSSESYQETQYF.

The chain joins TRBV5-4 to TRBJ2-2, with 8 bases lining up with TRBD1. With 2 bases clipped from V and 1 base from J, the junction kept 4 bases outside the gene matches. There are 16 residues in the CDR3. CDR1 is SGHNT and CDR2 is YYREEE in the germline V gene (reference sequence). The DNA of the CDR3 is TGTGCCAGCAGCTTATCAGGACAGGGGAACACCGGGGAGCTGTTTTTT. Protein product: CASSLSGQGNTGELFF.